This entry features one T cell receptor beta chain sequence. Its antigen is not known. These data come from a study of T-cell memory formation after mild COVID-19. Study in general: In these data, TCR clusters were largely donor specific. Points from the study as a whole: The finding that pre-infection memory included some responding clones suggested that cross-reactive memory joined. Largely, contracting CD4+ clones fell within CM and EM, and contracting CD8+ clones within EMRA.

Looked up from germline, CDR1 is DFQATT and CDR2 is SNEGSKA (reference sequence). Trimming cost V 3 bases and J 0 bases, with 6 bases left between them. This CDR3 spans 13 amino acids. Constant-segment primers served in 5'RACE that generated TCR alpha and TCR beta cDNA libraries bearing sample barcodes and UMIs. TCRdb analysed the 5' RACE reads with MiXCR anew, one entry per CDR3 protein. This table holds 190,000 or so distinct CDR3 sequences, around 30% found once. This clonotype was obtained from an adult woman who had mild COVID-19 (a few samples of this study predate the infection). Cell type and time point are not known. Sequencing was performed on PBMCs or a T cell subset sorted from them (not recorded which). The chain is built from TRBV20-1 and TRBJ1-3; D unresolved. This CDR3 reads CSASMSSGNTIYF. CDR3 sequence (DNA): TGCAGTGCTAGTATGAGCTCTGGAAACACCATATATTTT.